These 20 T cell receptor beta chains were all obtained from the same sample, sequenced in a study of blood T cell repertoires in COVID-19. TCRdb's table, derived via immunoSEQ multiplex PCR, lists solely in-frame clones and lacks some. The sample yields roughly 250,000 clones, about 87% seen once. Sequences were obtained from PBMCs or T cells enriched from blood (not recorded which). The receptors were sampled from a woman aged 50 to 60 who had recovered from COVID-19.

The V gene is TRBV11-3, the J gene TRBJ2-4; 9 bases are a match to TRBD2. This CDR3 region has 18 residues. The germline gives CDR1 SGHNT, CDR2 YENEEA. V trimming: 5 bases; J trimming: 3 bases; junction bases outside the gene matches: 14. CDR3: CASSPLLSGSSGKNIQYF. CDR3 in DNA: TGTGCCAGCAGCCCACTCCTTAGCGGGAGCTCTGGCAAAAACATTCAGTACTTC.

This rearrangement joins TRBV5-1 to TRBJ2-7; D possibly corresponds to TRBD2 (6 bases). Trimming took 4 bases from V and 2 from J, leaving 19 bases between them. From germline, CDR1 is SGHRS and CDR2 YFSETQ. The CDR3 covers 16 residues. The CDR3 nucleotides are TGCGCCAGCAGCCCGGGACTGTCAAAGCTAACCTACGAGCAGTACTTC. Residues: CASSPGLSKLTYEQYF. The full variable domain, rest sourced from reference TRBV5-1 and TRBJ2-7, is KAGVTQTPRYLIKTRGQQVTLSCSPISGHRSVSWYQQTPGQGLQFLFEYFSETQRNKGNFPGRFSGRQFSNSRSEMNVSTLELGDSALYLCASSPGLSKLTYEQYFGPGTRLTVT.

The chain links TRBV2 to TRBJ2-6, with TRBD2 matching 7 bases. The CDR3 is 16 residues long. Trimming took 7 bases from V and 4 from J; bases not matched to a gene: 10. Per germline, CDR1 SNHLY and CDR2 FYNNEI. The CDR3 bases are TGTGCCAGCAATTGGGGAGGGCCATACGGGGCCAACGTCCTGACTTTC. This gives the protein CASNWGGPYGANVLTF.

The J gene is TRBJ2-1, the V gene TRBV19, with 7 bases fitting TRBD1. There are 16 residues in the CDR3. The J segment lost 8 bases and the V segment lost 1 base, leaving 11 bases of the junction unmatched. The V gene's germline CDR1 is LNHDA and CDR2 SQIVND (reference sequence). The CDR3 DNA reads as TGTGCCAGTAGTATAGCCTTGACAGGGTGGACACATGAGCAGTTCTTC. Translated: CASSIALTGWTHEQFF.

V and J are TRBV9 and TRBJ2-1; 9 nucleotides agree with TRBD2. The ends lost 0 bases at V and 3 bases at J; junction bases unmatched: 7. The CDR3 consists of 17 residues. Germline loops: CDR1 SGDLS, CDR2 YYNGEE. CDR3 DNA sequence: TGTGCCAGCAGCGTAGAGGTGACTAGCGGAGACTACAATGAGCAGTTCTTC. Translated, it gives CASSVEVTSGDYNEQFF. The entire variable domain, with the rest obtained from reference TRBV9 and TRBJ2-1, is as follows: DSGVTQTPKHLITATGQRVTLRCSPRSGDLSVYWYQQSLDQGLQFLIQYYNGEERAKGNILERFSAQQFPDLHSELNLSSLELGDSALYFCASSVEVTSGDYNEQFFGPGTRLTVL.

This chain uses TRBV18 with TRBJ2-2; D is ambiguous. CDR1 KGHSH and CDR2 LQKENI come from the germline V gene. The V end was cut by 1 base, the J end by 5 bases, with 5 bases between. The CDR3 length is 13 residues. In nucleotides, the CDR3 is TGTGCCAGCTCACCACGTAATACCGGGGAGCTGTTTTTT. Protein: CASSPRNTGELFF.

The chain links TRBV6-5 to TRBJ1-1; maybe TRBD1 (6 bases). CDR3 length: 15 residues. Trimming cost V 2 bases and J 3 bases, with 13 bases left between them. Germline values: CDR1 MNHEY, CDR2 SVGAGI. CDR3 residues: CASSYGRHRDTEAFF. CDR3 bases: TGTGCCAGCAGTTACGGAAGGCACAGGGACACTGAAGCTTTCTTT.

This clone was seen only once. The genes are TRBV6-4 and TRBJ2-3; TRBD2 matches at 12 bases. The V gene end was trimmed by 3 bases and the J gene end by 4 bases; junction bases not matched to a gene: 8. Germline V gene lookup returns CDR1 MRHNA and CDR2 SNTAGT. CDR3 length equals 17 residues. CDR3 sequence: CASSESSSGRAPDTQYF. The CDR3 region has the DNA TGTGCCAGCAGTGAAAGTTCTAGCGGGAGGGCCCCAGATACGCAGTATTTT.

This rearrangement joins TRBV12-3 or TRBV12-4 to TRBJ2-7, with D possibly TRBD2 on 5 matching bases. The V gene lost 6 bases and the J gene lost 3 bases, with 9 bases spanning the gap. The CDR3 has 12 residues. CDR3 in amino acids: CASSGRDYEQYF. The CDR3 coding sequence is TGTGCCAGCAGCGGACGGGACTACGAGCAGTACTTC.

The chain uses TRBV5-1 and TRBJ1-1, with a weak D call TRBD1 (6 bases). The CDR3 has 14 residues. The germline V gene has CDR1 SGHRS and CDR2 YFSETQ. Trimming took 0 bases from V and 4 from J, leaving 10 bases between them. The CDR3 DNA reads TGCGCCAGCAGCTTGGCAGTAGGGGGCACTGAAGCTTTCTTT. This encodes CASSLAVGGTEAFF. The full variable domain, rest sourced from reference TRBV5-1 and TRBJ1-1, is KAGVTQTPRYLIKTRGQQVTLSCSPISGHRSVSWYQQTPGQGLQFLFEYFSETQRNKGNFPGRFSGRQFSNSRSEMNVSTLELGDSALYLCASSLAVGGTEAFFGQGTRLTVV.

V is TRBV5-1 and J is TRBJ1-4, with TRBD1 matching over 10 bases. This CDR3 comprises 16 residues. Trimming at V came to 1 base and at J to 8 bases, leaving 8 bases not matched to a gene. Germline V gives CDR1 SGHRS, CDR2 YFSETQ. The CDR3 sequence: CASSLNRQGAAEKLFF. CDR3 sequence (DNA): TGCGCCAGCAGCTTGAACCGACAGGGGGCAGCGGAAAAACTGTTTTTT.

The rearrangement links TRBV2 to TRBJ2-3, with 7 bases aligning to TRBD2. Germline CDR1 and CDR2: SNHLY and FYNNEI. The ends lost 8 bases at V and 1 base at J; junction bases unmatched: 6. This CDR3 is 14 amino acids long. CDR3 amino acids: CASPLAGGTDTQYF. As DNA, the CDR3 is TGTGCCAGCCCCCTTGCGGGGGGCACAGATACGCAGTATTTT.

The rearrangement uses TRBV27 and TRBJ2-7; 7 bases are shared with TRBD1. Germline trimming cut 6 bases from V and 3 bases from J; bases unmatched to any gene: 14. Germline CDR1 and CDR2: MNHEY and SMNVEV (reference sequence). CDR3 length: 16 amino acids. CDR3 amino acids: CASSLVGGEALYEQYF. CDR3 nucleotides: TGTGCCAGCAGCCTTGTAGGGGGCGAGGCGCTCTACGAGCAGTACTTC.

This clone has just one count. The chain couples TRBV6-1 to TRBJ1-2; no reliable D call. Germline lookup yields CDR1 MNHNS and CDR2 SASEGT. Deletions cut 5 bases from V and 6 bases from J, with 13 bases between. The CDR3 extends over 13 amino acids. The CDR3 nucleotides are TGTGCCAGCAGTTCCCGGACTGGGAATGGCTACACCTTC. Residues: CASSSRTGNGYTF.

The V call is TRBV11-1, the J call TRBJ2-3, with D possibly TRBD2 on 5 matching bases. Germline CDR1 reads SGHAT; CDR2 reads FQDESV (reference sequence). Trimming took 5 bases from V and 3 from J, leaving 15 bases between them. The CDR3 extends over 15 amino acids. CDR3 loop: CASSPAGEPTDTQYF. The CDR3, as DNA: TGTGCCAGCAGCCCCGCCGGGGAGCCGACAGATACGCAGTATTTT.

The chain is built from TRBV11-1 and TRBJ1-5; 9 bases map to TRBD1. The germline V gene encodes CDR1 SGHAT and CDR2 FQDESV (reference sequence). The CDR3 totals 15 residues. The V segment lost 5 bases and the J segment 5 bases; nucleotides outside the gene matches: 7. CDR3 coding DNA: TGTGCCAGCAGCCTAACAGGGGGCAAAGATCAGCCCCAGCATTTT. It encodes CASSLTGGKDQPQHF. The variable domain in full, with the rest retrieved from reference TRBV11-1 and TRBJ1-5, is EAEVAQSPRYKITEKSQAVAFWCDPISGHATLYWYRQILGQGPELLVQFQDESVVDDSQLPKDRFSAERLKGVDSTLKIQPAELGDSAMYLCASSLTGGKDQPQHFGDGTRLSIL.

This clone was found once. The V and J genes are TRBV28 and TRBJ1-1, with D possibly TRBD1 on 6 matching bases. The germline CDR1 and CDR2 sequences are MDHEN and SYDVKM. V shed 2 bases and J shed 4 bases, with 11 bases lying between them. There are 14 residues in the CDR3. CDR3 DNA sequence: TGTGCCAGCAGTTTACCCACAGGGACCACTGAAGCTTTCTTT. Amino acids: CASSLPTGTTEAFF. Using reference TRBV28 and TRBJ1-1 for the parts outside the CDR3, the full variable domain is DVKVTQSSRYLVKRTGEKVFLECVQDMDHENMFWYRQDPGLGLRLIYFSYDVKMKEKGDIPEGYSVSREKKERFSLILESASTNQTSMYLCASSLPTGTTEAFFGQGTRLTVV.

Here the CDR3 reads CASSLRSTEAFF. In DNA, the CDR3 is TGTGCCAGCAGCTTGAGGAGCACTGAAGCTTTCTTT. V is TRBV5-6 and J is TRBJ1-1; D unclear. Trimming took off 1 base at V and 4 bases at J, with 5 bases between the two ends. CDR3 length: 12 amino acids. CDR1 and CDR2 (germline): SGHDT, YYEEEE.

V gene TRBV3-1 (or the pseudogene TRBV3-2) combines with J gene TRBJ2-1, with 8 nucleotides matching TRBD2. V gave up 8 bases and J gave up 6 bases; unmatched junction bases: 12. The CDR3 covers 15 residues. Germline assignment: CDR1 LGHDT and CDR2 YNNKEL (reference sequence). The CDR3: CASCYSAGGTNEQFF. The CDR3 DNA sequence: TGTGCCAGCTGCTACAGCGCGGGAGGAACCAATGAGCAGTTCTTC.

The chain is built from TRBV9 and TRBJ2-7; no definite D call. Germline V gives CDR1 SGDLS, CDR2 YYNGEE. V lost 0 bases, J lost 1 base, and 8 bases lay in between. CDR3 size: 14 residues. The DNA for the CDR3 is TGTGCCAGCAGCGTAGATCCCTCTTCCTACGAGCAGTACTTC. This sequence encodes CASSVDPSSYEQYF.